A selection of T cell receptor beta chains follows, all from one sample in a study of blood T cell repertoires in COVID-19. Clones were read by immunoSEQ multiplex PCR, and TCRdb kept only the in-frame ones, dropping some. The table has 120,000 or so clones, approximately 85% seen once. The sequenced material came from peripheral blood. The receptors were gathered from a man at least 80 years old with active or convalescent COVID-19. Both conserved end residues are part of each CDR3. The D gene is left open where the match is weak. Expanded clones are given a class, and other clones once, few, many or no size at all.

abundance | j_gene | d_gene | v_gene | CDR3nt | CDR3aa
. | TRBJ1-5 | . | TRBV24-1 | TGTGCCACCAGTGAGGACGCCGGGACACAATATAGCAATCAGCCCCAGCATTTT | CATSEDAGTQYSNQPQHF
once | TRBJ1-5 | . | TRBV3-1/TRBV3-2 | TGTGCCAGCAGCCAAGCAGGGTTTAATCAGCCCCAGCATTTT | CASSQAGFNQPQHF
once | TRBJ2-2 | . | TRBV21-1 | TGTGCCAGGAATAGGGACAGGGGGAACACCGGGGAGCTGTTTTTT | CARNRDRGNTGELFF
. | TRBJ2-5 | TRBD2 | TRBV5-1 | TGCGCCAGCAGCTTCCTTCCGGGAGGAGGTGAGACCCAGTACTTC | CASSFLPGGGETQYF
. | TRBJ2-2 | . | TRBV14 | TGTGCCAGCAGCCAAGATACCGGGGTAGTATCCGGGGAGCTGTTTTTT | CASSQDTGVVSGELFF
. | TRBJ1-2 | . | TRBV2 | TGTGCCAGCAGCGCGGACAGTAACTATGGCTACACCTTC | CASSADSNYGYTF
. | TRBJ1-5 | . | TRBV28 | TGTGCCAGCAGTGAGACCGGGACAAGTTATCAGCCCCAGCATTTT | CASSETGTSYQPQHF
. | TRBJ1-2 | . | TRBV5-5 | TGTGCCAGCAGCATTCGGGGGGAAGTGGTCAATGGCTACACCTTC | CASSIRGEVVNGYTF
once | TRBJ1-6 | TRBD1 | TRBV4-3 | TGCGCCAGCAGCCAAGAAGCAGGGGGCTATAATTCACCCCTCCACTTT | CASSQEAGGYNSPLHF
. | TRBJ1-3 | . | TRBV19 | TGTGCCAGTAGTATAGTTCCCGGGACAACTGGAAACACCATATATTTT | CASSIVPGTTGNTIYF
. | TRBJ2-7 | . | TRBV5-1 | TGCGCCAGCAGCATCCTTGAGGGTCCCTACGAGCAGTACTTC | CASSILEGPYEQYF
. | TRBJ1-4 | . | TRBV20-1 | TGCAGTGCTAGTCTTTCCCTTAATGAAAAACTGTTTTTT | CSASLSLNEKLFF
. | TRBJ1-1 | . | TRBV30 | TGTGCCTGGAGTCGGGGGGACATTGAAGCTTTCTTT | CAWSRGDIEAFF
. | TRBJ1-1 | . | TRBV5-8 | TGTGCCAGCAGCTTGGCCCCGGGAGTGCTTGAAGCTTTCTTT | CASSLAPGVLEAFF
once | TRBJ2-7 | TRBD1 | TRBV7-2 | TGTGCCAGCAGCCTCATGGCGCGGACAGGCTCCTACGAGCAGTACTTC | CASSLMARTGSYEQYF
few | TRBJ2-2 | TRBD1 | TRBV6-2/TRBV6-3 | TGTGCCAGCAGTGACAACAGGGGGCTTGGCACCGGGGAGCTGTTTTTT | CASSDNRGLGTGELFF
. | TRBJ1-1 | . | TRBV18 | TGTGCCAGCTCGGACTCCAGGAACACTGAAGCTTTCTTT | CASSDSRNTEAFF
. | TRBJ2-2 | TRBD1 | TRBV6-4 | TGTGCCAGCAGTCCGGACAGGATGAACACCGGGGAGCTGTTTTTT | CASSPDRMNTGELFF
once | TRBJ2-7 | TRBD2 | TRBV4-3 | TGCGCCAGCAGCCGGGGACTAGCGGGAAATAGCGAGCAGTACTTC | CASSRGLAGNSEQYF
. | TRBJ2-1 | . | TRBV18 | TGTGCCAGCTCATCCACAGACTACAATGAGCAGTTCTTC | CASSSTDYNEQFF
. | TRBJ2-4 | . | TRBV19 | TGTGCCAGTAGCATAGCGGCCAGGGGTGACATTCAGTACTTC | CASSIAARGDIQYF
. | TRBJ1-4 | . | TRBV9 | TGTGCCAGCAGCGTAGCTCGCGGACTCGGAGGAAAACTGTTTTTT | CASSVARGLGGKLFF
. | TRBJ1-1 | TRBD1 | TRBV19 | TGTGCCAGTAGTGCACTGACAGGGGTTGGCACTGAAGCTTTCTTT | CASSALTGVGTEAFF
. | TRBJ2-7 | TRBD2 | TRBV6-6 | TGTGCCAGCAGTCGAAAGGGAGGCGGGAGGTCCTACGAGCAGTACTTC | CASSRKGGGRSYEQYF
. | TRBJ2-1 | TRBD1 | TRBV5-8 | TGTGCCAGCAGCTTGGCCTGGACAGGGGGCCATGAGCAGTTCTTC | CASSLAWTGGHEQFF
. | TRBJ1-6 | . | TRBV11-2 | TGTGCCAGCAGCTTCCGTGCAGGGAATGATTCACCCCTCCACTTT | CASSFRAGNDSPLHF
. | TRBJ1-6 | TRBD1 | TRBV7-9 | TGTGCCAGCAGCGACAGACAGGGCTATAATTCACCCCTCCACTTT | CASSDRQGYNSPLHF
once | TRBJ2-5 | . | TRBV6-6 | TGTGCCAGCAGTCGTCGGATTCAGGGACTCCAAGAGACCCAGTACTTC | CASSRRIQGLQETQYF
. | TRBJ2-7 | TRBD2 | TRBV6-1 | TGTGCCAGCAGTGAAAATTGGACTAGCTACTACGAGCAGTACTTC | CASSENWTSYYEQYF
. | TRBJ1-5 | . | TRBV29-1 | TGCAGCGGATGGGGACCGGGAGAGCCCCAGCATTTT | CSGWGPGEPQHF
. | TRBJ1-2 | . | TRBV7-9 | TGTGGCGGGGGGACGGCCTATGGCTACACCTTC | CGGGTAYGYTF
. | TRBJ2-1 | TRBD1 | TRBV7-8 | TGTGCCAGCGGGGGCGGGACAGGGACGAATGAGCAGTTCTTC | CASGGGTGTNEQFF
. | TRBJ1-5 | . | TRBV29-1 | TGCAGCGTTGATTCGGGGGGCAATCAGCCCCAGCATTTT | CSVDSGGNQPQHF
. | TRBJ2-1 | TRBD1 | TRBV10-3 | TGTGCCATCAGTGTCGGGACAGGGGGACCGCGGGAGGGCATCCACAATGAGCAGTTCTTC | CAISVGTGGPREGIHNEQFF
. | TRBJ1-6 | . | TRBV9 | TGTGCCAGCAGCCCTGGCAGCTATAATTCACCCCTCCACTTT | CASSPGSYNSPLHF
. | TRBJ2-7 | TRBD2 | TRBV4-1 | TGCGCCAGCAGCCCTAGGCCCCGCGGGAGATCCTACGAGCAGTACTTC | CASSPRPRGRSYEQYF
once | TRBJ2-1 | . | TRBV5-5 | TGTGCCAGCAGCGCCCGACTAGGGGGGGCATACAATGAGCAGTTCTTC | CASSARLGGAYNEQFF
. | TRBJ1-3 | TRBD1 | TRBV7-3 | TGTGCCAGCAGCTTAAATCCGACAGGGTACGGAAACACCATATATTTT | CASSLNPTGYGNTIYF
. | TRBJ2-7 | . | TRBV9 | TGTGCCAGCAGCGTAGTACCAGGGGATCTCTACGAGCAGTACTTC | CASSVVPGDLYEQYF
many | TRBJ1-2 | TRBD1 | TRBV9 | TGTGCCAGCAGCGTAGTGGCAGGGGGCTCCTATGGCTACACCTTC | CASSVVAGGSYGYTF
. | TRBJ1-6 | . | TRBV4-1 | TGCGCCAGCAGCTTCCAGGAAAGCTCCTATAATTCACCCCTCCACTTT | CASSFQESSYNSPLHF
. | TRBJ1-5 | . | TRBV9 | TGTGCCAGCAGCGGGGACGGGAGGTACCAGCCCCAGCATTTT | CASSGDGRYQPQHF
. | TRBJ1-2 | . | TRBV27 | TGTGCCAGCAGTTTCGCGGCGACGGGAAAAGGGTACACCTTC | CASSFAATGKGYTF
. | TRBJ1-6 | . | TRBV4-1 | TGCGCCAGCAGCCAAGACAGGGGTAATTCACCCCTCCACTTT | CASSQDRGNSPLHF
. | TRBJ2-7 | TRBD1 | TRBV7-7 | TGTGCCAGCAGCTTACGCCCAGGGGGCGCGGTGGACGAGCAGTACTTC | CASSLRPGGAVDEQYF
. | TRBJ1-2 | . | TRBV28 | TGTGCCAGCAGTAACAGGGCGGCGGGCTACACCTTC | CASSNRAAGYTF
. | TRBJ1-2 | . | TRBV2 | TGTGCCAGCAATCCGGAAGGGGCCTATGGCTACACCTTC | CASNPEGAYGYTF
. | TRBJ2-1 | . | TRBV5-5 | TGTGCCAGCAGCTTGGTAGGGGGTGAAGTGAGTGAGCAGTTCTTC | CASSLVGGEVSEQFF
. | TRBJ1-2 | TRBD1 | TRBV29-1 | TGCAGCGTTGGGGTGAACAGGGGGCGGGGCTACACCTTC | CSVGVNRGRGYTF
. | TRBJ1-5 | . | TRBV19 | TGTGCCAGTAGGGGGGAGGGGTCTTATAGCAATCAGCCCCAGCATTTT | CASRGEGSYSNQPQHF
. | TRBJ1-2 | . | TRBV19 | TGTGCCAGTAGTATAAGGGTACAGGACGGCTACACCTTC | CASSIRVQDGYTF
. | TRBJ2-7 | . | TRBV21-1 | TGTGCCAGCAGCAGGATGGGACTAACATACGAGCAGTACTTC | CASSRMGLTYEQYF
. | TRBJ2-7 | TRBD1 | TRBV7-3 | TGTGCCAGCAGCTTACACCGACGACAGGGGGCATTACTGGGCGAGCAGTACTTC | CASSLHRRQGALLGEQYF
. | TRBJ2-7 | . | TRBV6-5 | TGTGCCAGCAGTACCTTCGGGGGAGACTACGAGCAGTACTTC | CASSTFGGDYEQYF